This is a list of T cell receptor beta chains from one sample in a study of identifying expanded T cells in peripheral blood. TCRdb's copy holds only in-frame clones and misses some; the assay was immunoSEQ multiplex PCR. The sample lists 50,000 to 70,000 clones; around 87% were seen once. Sequenced: blood. The receptors were gathered from a person aged 18 to 75 in good health. The CDR3 runs from the conserved cysteine through the conserved F or W. A D gene is named only where the DNA matches it firmly. Size is omitted from some rows. Given values are once, few, many or a class for expanded clones.

j_call d_call clone_size v_call cdr3_nt cdr3_aa
TRBJ2-2 TRBD1 NA TRBV6-1 TGTGCCAGCATGGTAGGACAGGGGGCGCTCGGGGAGCTGTTTTTT CASMVGQGALGELFF
TRBJ2-3 TRBD2 NA TRBV7-9 TGTGCCAGCAGCTTAGTTCCCAAAGCGGGAGAAGATACGCAGTATTTT CASSLVPKAGEDTQYF
TRBJ1-4 NA NA TRBV11-2 TGTGCCAGCAGCTTAGATCGGGCAGGCGTATCTGAAAAACTGTTTTTT CASSLDRAGVSEKLFF
TRBJ2-7 TRBD1 NA TRBV28 TGTGCCAGCAGTCTGACAGGGGCCTCCTCCTACGAGCAGTACTTC CASSLTGASSYEQYF
TRBJ2-5 NA NA TRBV7-9 TGTGCCAGCAGCCAAGGACAGCTAGTGACCCAGTACTTC CASSQGQLVTQYF
TRBJ2-7 TRBD1 NA TRBV7-2 TGTGCCAGCAGCCGAGCGGTGGGGACAGGGTCCTACGAGCAGTACTTC CASSRAVGTGSYEQYF
TRBJ2-1 NA NA TRBV5-6 TGTGCCAGCAGCCATAAAGCGGAGCAGTTCTTC CASSHKAEQFF
TRBJ2-1 TRBD2 once TRBV28 TGTGCCAGCAGTTTTTTAACTAGCGGGGGACTAAACAATGAGCAGTTCTTC CASSFLTSGGLNNEQFF
TRBJ2-7 TRBD1 NA TRBV18 TGTGCCAGCTCACCGGGACAGCCCTACGAGCAGTACTTC CASSPGQPYEQYF
TRBJ2-1 TRBD2 NA TRBV29-1 TGCAGCACACAGCGGGGGTCATACAATGAGCAGTTCTTC CSTQRGSYNEQFF
TRBJ2-7 NA once TRBV28 TGTGCCAGTCGTTCGACGTCGGTTTCACGCGAGCAGTACTTC CASRSTSVSREQYF
TRBJ2-5 NA NA TRBV7-2 TGTGCCAGCAGCTTGTCAGGGACCCAGTACTTC CASSLSGTQYF
TRBJ1-3 TRBD1 NA TRBV5-6 TGTGCCAGCAGCTTGATCACAGGGGCTGGAAACACCATATATTTT CASSLITGAGNTIYF
TRBJ1-3 TRBD1 NA TRBV10-3 TGTGCCATCAGTGAAACAGGGGGCCCTGGAAACACCATATATTTT CAISETGGPGNTIYF
TRBJ2-3 NA NA TRBV5-1 TGCGCCAGCAGCCCAGGGACACAAACAGATACGCAGTATTTT CASSPGTQTDTQYF
TRBJ2-5 NA NA TRBV9 TGTGCCAGCAGCGGGTCCGGGAGAGGACCCAAGACCCAGTACTTC CASSGSGRGPKTQYF
TRBJ2-2 NA NA TRBV7-3 TGTGCCAGCAGCCAGGGACCTACTCCTTTTGGCGCCGGGGAGCTGTTTTTT CASSQGPTPFGAGELFF
TRBJ2-7 NA NA TRBV18 TGTGCCAGCTCACGGGACAAAAACTACGAGCAGTACTTC CASSRDKNYEQYF
TRBJ2-5 NA NA TRBV2 TGTGCCAGCAGTGAAGTTAATGACAACAGGGCCGGAGAGACCCAGTACTTC CASSEVNDNRAGETQYF
TRBJ2-7 TRBD2 NA TRBV15 TGTGCCACCACCCTAGGACTAGCGGGAGGCTACGAGCAGTACTTC CATTLGLAGGYEQYF
TRBJ2-4 TRBD1 NA TRBV27 TGTGCCAGCAGTTCTACCGGGACAGAAAACATTCAGTACTTC CASSSTGTENIQYF
TRBJ1-4 NA NA TRBV19 TGTGCCAGTAGTAGCCCCCCCGGACGATCATCTAATGAAAAACTGTTTTTT CASSSPPGRSSNEKLFF
TRBJ2-7 NA NA TRBV6-1 TGTGCCAGCAGCACAGGGTACGAGCAGTACTTC CASSTGYEQYF
TRBJ2-5 TRBD2 NA TRBV27 TGTGCCAGCAGTATCACAGGCGGGACTAGGGGGGAGACCCAGTACTTC CASSITGGTRGETQYF
TRBJ1-1 TRBD1 NA TRBV7-9 TGTGCCAGCAGCCCACAGAGACAGGGACGGACTGAAGCTTTCTTT CASSPQRQGRTEAFF
TRBJ2-7 NA NA TRBV9 TGTGCCAGCAGCGTAGATTTTGGGATGGGACCCAGCTACGAGCAGTACTTC CASSVDFGMGPSYEQYF
TRBJ1-4 NA NA TRBV28 TGTGCCAGCAGATCGTCAAATGAAAAACTGTTTTTT CASRSSNEKLFF
TRBJ2-3 TRBD2 NA TRBV11-3 TGTGCCAGCAGCCTACGGACTAGCGGGGAAGGAGATACGCAGTATTTT CASSLRTSGEGDTQYF
TRBJ1-5 TRBD1 NA TRBV6-1 TGCGCTTCCGGCACAGGGGTCCGTCAGCCCCAGCATTTT CASGTGVRQPQHF
TRBJ2-1 NA NA TRBV5-1 TGCGCCAGCAGTTATAGCGGTGAGCAGTTCTTC CASSYSGEQFF
TRBJ2-5 TRBD1 NA TRBV28 TGTGCCAGCAGTACGCCGACAGGGAACGGAGAGACCCAGTACTTC CASSTPTGNGETQYF
TRBJ1-1 NA NA TRBV28 TGTGCCAGCAGTTTCCCTCTCGAAGTCCCTGAAGCTTTCTTT CASSFPLEVPEAFF
TRBJ1-2 NA NA TRBV4-2 TGTGCCAGCAGCCAAGCTATAACCGGGACGGCTAACTATGGCTACACCTTC CASSQAITGTANYGYTF
TRBJ2-2 TRBD1 NA TRBV27 TGTGCCAGCAGTTTATTGGGACAGGGATGGACGAACACCGGGGAGCTGTTTTTT CASSLLGQGWTNTGELFF
TRBJ2-6 NA NA TRBV6-4 TGTGCCAGCAGTGAAGGGCCGCTCTCTGGGGCCAACGTCCTGACTTTC CASSEGPLSGANVLTF
TRBJ2-1 NA NA TRBV28 TGTGCCAGCACAGACTCACTAGCTGAAGATAACAATGAGCAGTTCTTC CASTDSLAEDNNEQFF
TRBJ1-2 NA NA TRBV6-4 TGTGCCAGCAGTGACTGGCTGCGGGGACCCTATGGCTACACCTTC CASSDWLRGPYGYTF
TRBJ2-3 NA NA TRBV9 TGTGCCAGCAGCGTATCCCCGGCCACAGATACGCAGTATTTT CASSVSPATDTQYF
TRBJ2-5 TRBD1 NA TRBV7-9 TGTGCCAGCAGCTCCGGGACAGGTGGTATGGAGACCCAGTACTTC CASSSGTGGMETQYF
TRBJ1-2 NA NA TRBV2 TGTGCCAGCAGTGGTCAAAACTATGGCTACACCTTC CASSGQNYGYTF
TRBJ2-2 NA NA TRBV25-1 TGTGCCAGCACTCCCGTGGTGGGCGACACCGGGGAGCTGTTTTTT CASTPVVGDTGELFF
TRBJ2-1 TRBD2 NA TRBV7-9 TGTGCCAGCAGCCGAGGGACTAGCGGGGTGGTCTTGCAGTTCTTC CASSRGTSGVVLQFF
TRBJ1-5 NA once TRBV28 TGTGCCAGCAGTTTGGAAGGGGCCGGCAATCAGCCCCAGCATTTT CASSLEGAGNQPQHF
TRBJ2-7 NA NA TRBV10-1 TGCGCCAGCAGTGAGCCGGACGGCCGGGCGCAGTACTTC CASSEPDGRAQYF
TRBJ2-7 TRBD1 NA TRBV4-3 TGCGCCAGCAGCCAATCGATAGGACAGGGCTCGGACGAGCAGTACTTC CASSQSIGQGSDEQYF
TRBJ2-3 TRBD1 NA TRBV18 TGTGCCAGCTCACCAGGACAGGGAAGTCACACAGATACGCAGTATTTT CASSPGQGSHTDTQYF
TRBJ1-1 NA NA TRBV5-4 TGTGCCAGCAGCTTGCTCGGGAACACTGAAGCTTTCTTT CASSLLGNTEAFF
TRBJ1-5 NA NA TRBV28 TGTGCCAGCTCGGACAGAGCTAATCAGCCCCAGCATTTT CASSDRANQPQHF
TRBJ2-7 TRBD2 NA TRBV7-8 TGTGCCAGCAGCTTGGCTAGCGGGGGGCTGGATCCCTACGAGCAGTACTTC CASSLASGGLDPYEQYF
TRBJ1-5 NA NA TRBV25-1 TGTGCCAGCAGTGAACCAGGAGGCAATCAGCCCCAGCATTTT CASSEPGGNQPQHF